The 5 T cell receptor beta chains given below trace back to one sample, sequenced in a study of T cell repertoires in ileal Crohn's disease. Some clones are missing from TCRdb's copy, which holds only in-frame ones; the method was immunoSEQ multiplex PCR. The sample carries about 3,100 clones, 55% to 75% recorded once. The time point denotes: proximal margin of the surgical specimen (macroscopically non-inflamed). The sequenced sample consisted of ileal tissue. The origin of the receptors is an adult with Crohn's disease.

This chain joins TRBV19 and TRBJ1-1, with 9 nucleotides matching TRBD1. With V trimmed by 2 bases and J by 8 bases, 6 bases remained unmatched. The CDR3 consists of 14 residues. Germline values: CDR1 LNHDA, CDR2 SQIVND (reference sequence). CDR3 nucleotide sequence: TGTGCCAGTAGTATATCTACAGGGGGCAGGGAAGCTTTCTTT. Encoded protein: CASSISTGGREAFF.

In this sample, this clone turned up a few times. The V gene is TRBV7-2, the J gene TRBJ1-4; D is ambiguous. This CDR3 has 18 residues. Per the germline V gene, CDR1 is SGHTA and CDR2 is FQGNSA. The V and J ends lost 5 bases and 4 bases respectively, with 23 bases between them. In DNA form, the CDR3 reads TGTGCCAGCAGCCCCCTCGGTCCGGGGATCTGGGGTAATGAAAAACTGTTTTTT. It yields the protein CASSPLGPGIWGNEKLFF.

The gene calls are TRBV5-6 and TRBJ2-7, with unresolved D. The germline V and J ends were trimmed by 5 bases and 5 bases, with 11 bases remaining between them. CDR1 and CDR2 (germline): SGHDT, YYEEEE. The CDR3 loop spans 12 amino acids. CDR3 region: CASSSVRDEQYF. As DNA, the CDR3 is TGTGCCAGCAGTTCCGTCCGGGACGAGCAGTACTTC.

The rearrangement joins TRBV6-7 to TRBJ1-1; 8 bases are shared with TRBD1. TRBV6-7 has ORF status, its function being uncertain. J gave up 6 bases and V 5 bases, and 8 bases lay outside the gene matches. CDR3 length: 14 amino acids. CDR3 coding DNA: TGTGCCAGCAGTCATAACAGGGGGAGCCCTGAAGCTTTCTTT. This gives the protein CASSHNRGSPEAFF.

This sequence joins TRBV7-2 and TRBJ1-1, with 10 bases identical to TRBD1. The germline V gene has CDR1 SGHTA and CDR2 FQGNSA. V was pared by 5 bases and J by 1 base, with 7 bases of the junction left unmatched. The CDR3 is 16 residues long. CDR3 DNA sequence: TGTGCCAGCAGCCTCAGACAGGGGGCGAGGAACACTGAAGCTTTCTTT. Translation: CASSLRQGARNTEAFF.